This T cell receptor beta chain is from a study of B cell selection in AIRE deficiency. Study conclusions and caveats: Of over 3,000 shared Treg TCRbeta sequences, 25% to 35% were healthy-donor-only and over 9% patient-only.

Clones were sequenced by immunoSEQ multiplex PCR, and TCRdb holds only the in-frame ones, with some missing. The profile shows fewer than 30,000 clones, about 96% of them singletons. CD4+CD127+ cells were sorted as the conventional CD4 T cells. On this clone: The antigen remains undetermined.

CDR3 length equals 11 residues. V was cut by 3 bases and J by 3 bases, with 5 bases left in between. CDR1 is DFQATT, CDR2 SNEGSKA, per germline (reference sequence). The chain combines TRBV20-1 with TRBJ2-5; D is unresolved. Sequencing input: conventional CD4+ T cells sorted from PBMCs. The sequence came from a human donor with AIRE deficiency. CDR3 region: CSASSEETQYF. CDR3 nucleotides: TGCAGTGCTAGTTCTGAAGAGACCCAGTACTTC.